The T cell receptor (beta chain) under discussion was sequenced for a study of tumor-infiltrating lymphocytes in primary liver carcinoma. To note about this clonotype: Its antigen is still unknown.

Study conclusions and caveats: Tumor-adjacent and tumor-blood pairs overlapped less than tumor region pairs did.

Extraction of RNA together with DNA used 20-30 mg of unsorted bulk tissue. Patients carried chronic HBV infection without prior treatment. Making TCR beta cDNA involved approximately 480 ng total RNA and a constant-region primer. Slightly modified ARM-PCR, run as three nested multiplex PCR rounds, produced the TCR beta libraries. TCRdb called the multiplex PCR reads again in MiXCR, with one record for every CDR3 protein. Here the sample spans roughly 25,000 distinct CDR3 sequences, approximately 78% being singletons. Sequencing used liver tumor tissue from sampling region 3. The subset denotes: tumor region T3, left-lateral pole. This sequence was found in a man aged 40-50 years with primary liver carcinoma and hepatitis B virus infection.

In DNA form, the CDR3 reads TGTGCCACCAATTCCAGCGGGTTTCCTTTGAAGATCCAGTATTTT. It specifies CATNSSGFPLKIQYF. The chain employs TRBV15 and TRBJ2-3; D might be TRBD2 (6 bases). Germline V gene lookup returns CDR1 LNHNV and CDR2 YYDKDF (reference sequence). The CDR3 totals 15 residues. With 7 bases removed from V and 12 bases from J, the gap between germline ends came to 26 bases.